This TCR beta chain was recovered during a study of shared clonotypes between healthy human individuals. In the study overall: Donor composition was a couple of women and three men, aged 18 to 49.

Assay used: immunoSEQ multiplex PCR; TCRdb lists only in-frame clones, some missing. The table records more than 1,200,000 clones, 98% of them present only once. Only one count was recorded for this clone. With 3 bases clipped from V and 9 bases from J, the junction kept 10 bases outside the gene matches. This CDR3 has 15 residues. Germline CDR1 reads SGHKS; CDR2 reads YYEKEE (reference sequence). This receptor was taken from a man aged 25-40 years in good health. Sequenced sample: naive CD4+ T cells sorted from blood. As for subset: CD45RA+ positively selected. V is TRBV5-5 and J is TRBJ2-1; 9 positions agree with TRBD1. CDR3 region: CASSSTTTGGGEQFF. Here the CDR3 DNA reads TGTGCCAGCAGCTCAACAACGACAGGGGGTGGTGAGCAGTTCTTC.